This TCR beta chain was recorded in a study of CD8 T cells in Susac syndrome. The CDR3 length is 14 residues. Germline lookup yields CDR1 MNHEY and CDR2 SVGAGI. The V and J ends lost 2 bases and 3 bases respectively, with 11 bases between them. Random-hexamer reverse transcription was applied to roughly 0.45 to 1 ug RNA. TCRdb processed the immunoSEQ multiplex PCR reads anew with MiXCR; each CDR3 protein has one entry. This sample has approximately 130,000 distinct CDR3 sequences, with around nine tenths found just once. This receptor was taken from a human donor with multiple sclerosis. The genes are TRBV6-5 and TRBJ2-7, with D possibly TRBD2 on 6 matching bases. Sequencing was performed on CD8+ T cells from PBMCs. CDR3 bases: TGTGCCAGCAGTTACGGAGGGGTAGGCTACGAGCAGTACTTC. This codes for CASSYGGVGYEQYF.